This TCR beta chain emerged from a study of T cells in Graves' hyperthyroidism and ophthalmopathy. As for the study in general: Peripheral blood was secured at the point of initial diagnosis, before any treatment. The study, taken as a whole, reports: In simple terms, a model built on 13 V-J features told ophthalmopathy apart from stable hyperthyroidism.

RNA transcripts provided the source from which TCR beta CDR3 regions were amplified. With the HTBI primer set, the TCR CDR3 went through a first round of RT-PCR. Via MiXCR, TCRdb re-called the multiplex PCR reads, giving one row per CDR3 protein. The data show about 500,000 distinct CDR3 sequences, about 16% seen once. This clonotype was recorded a few times. Its antigen is still unknown. The length of the CDR3 is 13 residues. V lost 6 bases, J lost 5 bases, and 13 bases lay in between. CDR1 DFQATT and CDR2 SNEGSKA come from the germline V gene (reference sequence). The study left out patients who had uncontrolled infection, other autoimmune disease, pregnancy or lactation.

This sequence joins TRBV20-1 and TRBJ1-4, with D tentatively TRBD1 (6 bases). The clonotype was recovered from a woman in her 30s with Graves' ophthalmopathy. Sequenced sample: blood. The CDR3 DNA reads as TGCAGTGCAAGCCCAGGACAGAATGAAAAACTGTTTTTT. Protein product: CSASPGQNEKLFF.